This entry is about one T cell receptor beta chain. Original handling: Nucleated cell counts were estimated from reference gene primer amplification. Sequenced by immunoSEQ multiplex PCR; TCRdb stores in-frame clones only, minus some. V, J and clone size were drawn from that table, and D and trimming were deduced from the DNA. Among a few hundred thousand clones listed, roughly 88% were seen once. The data originate from a study of blood T cell repertoires in COVID-19. Study details: Sources were T cells, B-cell-depleted T cells, or PBMCs; the material itself was cDNA or gDNA.

Trimming took 6 bases from V and 5 from J, leaving 13 bases between them. CDR1 and CDR2 (germline): MNHEY, SVGAGI. CDR3 size: 13 residues. The chain links TRBV6-5 to TRBJ2-5, with a tentative D call TRBD1 (6 bases). This TCR was sampled from a human donor in a cohort sampled during active COVID-19. The sample consisted of peripheral blood. The CDR3 loop is CASRIRGVETQYF. The DNA of the CDR3 is TGTGCCAGCAGAATCAGGGGAGTGGAGACCCAGTACTTC.